This T cell receptor (beta chain) derives from a study of blood T cell repertoires in COVID-19. About the research overall: The samples span acute and convalescent COVID-19 from the United States, Italy and Spain.

Per the authors' pipeline: Amplification of reference gene primers provided the estimated nucleated cell counts. Here immunoSEQ multiplex PCR was the method, and the copy in TCRdb shows in-frame clones only, minus some. V and J calls and clone size follow that table, whereas D and trimming were derived from the DNA. The sample carries about 80,000 clones, 78% recorded once. Germline V CDR1 and CDR2: SEHNR, FQNEAQ (reference sequence). Trimming removed 1 base at V and 2 bases at J, with 11 bases between. This CDR3 contains 15 residues. This clonotype was sampled from a man aged 55 to 70 with COVID-19, enrolled during active disease. The chain is built from TRBV7-9 and TRBJ2-5; tentatively, D is TRBD2 (6 bases). Sequencing used peripheral blood. Written as DNA, the CDR3 is TGTGCCAGCAGCTTAGAGGGACTCCGTCAAGAGACCCAGTACTTC. Translated: CASSLEGLRQETQYF.